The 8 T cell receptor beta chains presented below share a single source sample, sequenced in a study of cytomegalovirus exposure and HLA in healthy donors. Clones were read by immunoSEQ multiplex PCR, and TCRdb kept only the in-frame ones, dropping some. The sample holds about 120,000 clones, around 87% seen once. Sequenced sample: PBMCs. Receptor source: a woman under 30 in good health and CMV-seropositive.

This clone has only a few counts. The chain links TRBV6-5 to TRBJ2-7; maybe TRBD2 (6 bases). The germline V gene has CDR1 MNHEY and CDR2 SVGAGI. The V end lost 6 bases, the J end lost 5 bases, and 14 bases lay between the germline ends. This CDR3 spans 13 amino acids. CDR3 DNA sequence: TGTGCCAGCAGGGGGATGGAGGGTAACGAGCAGTACTTC. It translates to CASRGMEGNEQYF.

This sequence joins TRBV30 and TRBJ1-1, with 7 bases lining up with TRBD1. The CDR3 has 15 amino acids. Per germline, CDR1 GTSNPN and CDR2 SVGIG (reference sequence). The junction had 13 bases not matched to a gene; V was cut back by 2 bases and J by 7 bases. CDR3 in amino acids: CAWSRLDRVGGEAFF. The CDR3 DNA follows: TGTGCCTGGAGTAGGCTTGACAGGGTTGGGGGTGAAGCTTTCTTT.

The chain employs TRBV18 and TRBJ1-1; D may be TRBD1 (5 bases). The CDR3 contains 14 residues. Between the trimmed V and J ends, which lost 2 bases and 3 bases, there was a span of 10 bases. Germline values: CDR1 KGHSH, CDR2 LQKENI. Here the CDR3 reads CASSPIGDHTEAFF. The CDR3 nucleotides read TGTGCCAGCTCACCAATAGGGGATCACACTGAAGCTTTCTTT.

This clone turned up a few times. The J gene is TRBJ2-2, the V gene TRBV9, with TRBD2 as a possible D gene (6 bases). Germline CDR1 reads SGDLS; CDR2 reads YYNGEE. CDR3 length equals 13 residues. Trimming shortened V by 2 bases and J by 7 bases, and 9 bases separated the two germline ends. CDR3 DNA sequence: TGTGCCAGCAGCGTCCGGGAGAGCGGGGAGCTGTTTTTT. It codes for CASSVRESGELFF.

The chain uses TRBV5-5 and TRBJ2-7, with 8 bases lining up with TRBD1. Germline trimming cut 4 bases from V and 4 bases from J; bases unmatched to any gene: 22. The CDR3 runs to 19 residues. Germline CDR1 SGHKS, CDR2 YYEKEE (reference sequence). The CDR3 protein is CASSPPAGGNYVSQYEQYF. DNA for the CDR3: TGTGCCAGCAGCCCACCCGCAGGGGGCAACTACGTATCCCAATACGAGCAGTACTTC.

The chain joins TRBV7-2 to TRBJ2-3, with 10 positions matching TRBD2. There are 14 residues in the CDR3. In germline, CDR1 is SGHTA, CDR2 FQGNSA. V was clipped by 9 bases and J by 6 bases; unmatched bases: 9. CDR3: CARRSGGAWDTQYF. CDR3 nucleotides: TGTGCCAGAAGGAGCGGGGGGGCTTGGGATACGCAGTATTTT. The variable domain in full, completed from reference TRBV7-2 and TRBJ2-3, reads GAGVSQSPSNKVTEKGKDVELRCDPISGHTALYWYRQSLGQGLEFLIYFQGNSAPDKSGLPSDRFSAERTGGSVSTLTIQRTQQEDSAVYLCARRSGGAWDTQYFGPGTRLTVL.

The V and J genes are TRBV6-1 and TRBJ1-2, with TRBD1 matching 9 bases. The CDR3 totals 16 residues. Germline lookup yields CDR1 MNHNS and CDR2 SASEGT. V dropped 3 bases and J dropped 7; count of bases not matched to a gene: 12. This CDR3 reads CASSDQTGTGFFGYTF. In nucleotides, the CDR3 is TGTGCCAGCAGTGACCAGACCGGGACAGGGTTTTTTGGCTACACCTTC.

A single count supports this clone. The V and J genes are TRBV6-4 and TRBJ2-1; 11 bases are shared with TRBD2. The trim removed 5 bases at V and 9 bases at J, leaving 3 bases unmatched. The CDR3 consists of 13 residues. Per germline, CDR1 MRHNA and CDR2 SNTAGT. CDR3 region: CASSPGTSGEQFF. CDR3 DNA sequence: TGTGCCAGCAGTCCCGGGACTAGCGGTGAGCAGTTCTTC.